This record concerns one TCR beta chain sequence. Its specificity is not known. CDR1 and CDR2 (germline): ENHRY, SYGVKD. Between the trimmed V and J ends, which lost 7 bases and 2 bases, there was a span of 9 bases. The CDR3 contains 12 residues. This record belongs to a study of blood T cells in healthy people across ages. Study conclusions and caveats: Per million T cells, TCR beta diversity dropped roughly linearly as age increased.

Combining a sample-barcoded 5' primer with a J-beta primer mix, a second PCR ran for about 7 to 11 cycles. TCRdb processed the 5' RACE reads anew with MiXCR; each CDR3 protein has one entry. This sample has fewer than 2 million distinct CDR3 sequences; approximately 39% occur once, and the top ten carry more than 20%. PBMCs, at least 6 million per sample, were isolated. Sequenced: blood. The clonotype comes from a human donor in good health. The rearrangement joins TRBV10-3 to TRBJ2-7; D is ambiguous. As DNA, the CDR3 is TGTGCCATCACGGCAGACACCTACGAGCAGTACTTC. Translating it yields CAITADTYEQYF.